Each of the 4 T cell receptor beta chains below was sequenced from the same sample in a study of Ad26.COV2.S vaccination and SARS-CoV-2 variants. The data were produced by immunoSEQ multiplex PCR, yet TCRdb's version contains in-frame clones alone and is incomplete. The sample includes 400,000 to 450,000 clones, around 93% of them seen just once. Treatment given: 15 to 20 received Ad26.COV2.S at low or high dose, single or two shots; several received placebo; per-sample allocation not given. Vaccine and placebo recipients were sampled on day 63 after the first injection. Sequencing was performed on peripheral blood, taken in a trial of Ad26.COV2.S vaccine versus placebo. The source of these receptors is a person aged 18-65 years who received the Ad26.COV2.S COVID-19 vaccine or a placebo.

Written as DNA, the CDR3 is TGTGCCAGCAGCTTAATAGAGAACACTGAAGCTTTCTTT. It is translated as CASSLIENTEAFF. The chain uses TRBV7-9 and TRBJ1-1; no reliable D call. The germline V gene encodes CDR1 SEHNR and CDR2 FQNEAQ (reference sequence). The length of the CDR3 is 13 residues. Trimming pared 2 bases from V and 1 base from J, leaving 5 bases between.

The genes are TRBV11-2 and TRBJ2-1; 7 bases agree with TRBD2. Germline trimming cut 3 bases from V and 2 bases from J; bases unmatched to any gene: 4. Germline-derived CDR1 and CDR2 are SGHAT and FQNNGV. There are 15 residues in the CDR3. CDR3 sequence: CASSFVGGAYNEQFF. The CDR3 coding sequence is TGTGCCAGCAGCTTCGTTGGGGGGGCCTACAATGAGCAGTTCTTC.

The rearrangement joins TRBV6-5 to TRBJ2-7; 9 positions agree with TRBD1. With 5 bases clipped from V and 7 bases from J, the junction kept 9 bases outside the gene matches. CDR3 length: 14 amino acids. Germline values: CDR1 MNHEY, CDR2 SVGAGI. CDR3 in amino acids: CASSPQQGAREQYF. The CDR3 DNA reads TGTGCCAGCAGTCCCCAACAGGGGGCGAGGGAGCAGTACTTC.

The chain links TRBV5-6 to TRBJ1-5, with D tentatively TRBD1 (5 bases). The V gene lost 3 bases and the J gene lost 5 bases, with 9 bases spanning the gap. The CDR3 covers 13 residues. CDR1 is SGHDT and CDR2 is YYEEEE in the germline V gene. The DNA for the CDR3 is TGTGCCAGCAGCTCGGCGGGGGATCAGCCCCAGCATTTT. Protein: CASSSAGDQPQHF. Together with reference TRBV5-6 and TRBJ1-5, the CDR3 gives the full variable domain: DAGVTQSPTHLIKTRGQQVTLRCSPKSGHDTVSWYQQALGQGPQFIFQYYEEEERQRGNFPDRFSGHQFPNYSSELNVNALLLGDSALYLCASSSAGDQPQHFGDGTRLSIL.